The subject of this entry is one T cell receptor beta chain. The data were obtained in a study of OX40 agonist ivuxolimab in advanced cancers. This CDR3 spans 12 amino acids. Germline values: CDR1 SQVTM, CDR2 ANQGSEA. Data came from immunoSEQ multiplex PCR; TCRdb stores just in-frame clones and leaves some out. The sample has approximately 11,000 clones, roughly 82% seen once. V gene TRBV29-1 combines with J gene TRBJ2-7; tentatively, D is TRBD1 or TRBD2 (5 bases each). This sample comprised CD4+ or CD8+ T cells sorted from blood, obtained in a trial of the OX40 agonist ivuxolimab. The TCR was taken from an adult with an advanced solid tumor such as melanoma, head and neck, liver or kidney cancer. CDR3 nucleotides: TGCAGTTACCGGGACGGCGACTACGAGCAGTACTTC. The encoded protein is CSYRDGDYEQYF.